Sequencing of this T cell receptor beta chain was carried out in a study of blood T cell repertoires in COVID-19. Germline CDR1 and CDR2: GTSNPN and SVGIG (reference sequence). The CDR3 consists of 15 residues. The V and J ends lost 0 bases and 7 bases, in that order; junction bases with no gene match: 5. Clones were read by immunoSEQ multiplex PCR, and TCRdb kept only the in-frame ones, dropping some. This sample has approximately 300,000 clones, with approximately 90% found just once. This TCR was sampled from a man aged 30 to 45 with acute or convalescent COVID-19. Material for sequencing was peripheral blood. This chain connects TRBV30 to TRBJ2-4, with TRBD2 matching over 11 bases. The CDR3 sequence: CAWSVTSGRWNIQYF. The CDR3 nucleotides are TGTGCCTGGAGTGTTACTAGCGGGAGATGGAACATTCAGTACTTC.